The 7 T cell receptor beta chains below come from one sample, sequenced in a study of immune cell composition in non-small cell lung cancer. Here immunoSEQ multiplex PCR was the method, and the copy in TCRdb shows in-frame clones only, minus some. The sample consists of around 10,000 clones, 50% to 75% of them appearing once. The specimen was lung tumor tissue. These receptors were taken from a human donor with non-small cell lung cancer.

This clone appeared once. The chain joins TRBV30 to TRBJ2-2, with a possible D match to TRBD2 (7 bases). Germline V gene data show CDR1 as GTSNPN and CDR2 as SVGIG (reference sequence). With 4 bases removed from V and 4 bases from J, the gap between germline ends came to 13 bases. CDR3 size: 14 residues. The CDR3 sequence: CAWNLGGGTGELFF. The CDR3 DNA follows: TGTGCCTGGAATTTGGGAGGGGGCACCGGGGAGCTGTTTTTT. Filled out from reference TRBV30 and TRBJ2-2, the complete variable domain reads SQTIHQWPATLVQPVGSPLSLECTVEGTSNPNLYWYRQAAGRGLQLLFYSVGIGQISSEVPQNLSASRPQDRQFILSSKKLLLSDSGFYLCAWNLGGGTGELFFGEGSRLTVL.

This clone was found a few times. V gene TRBV5-1 combines with J gene TRBJ1-2, with TRBD1 identical over 7 bases. This CDR3 is built from 13 residues. Trimming at V came to 1 base and at J to 8 bases, leaving 5 bases not matched to a gene. CDR1 is SGHRS and CDR2 is YFSETQ in the germline V gene. CDR3 bases: TGCGCCAGCAGCTTGACAGACAGGGCAGGCTACACCTTC. Translated, it gives CASSLTDRAGYTF.

The count of this clone is one. The gene calls are TRBV18 and TRBJ2-5; TRBD2 matches at 8 bases. Per the germline V gene, CDR1 is KGHSH and CDR2 is LQKENI. The CDR3 has 13 amino acids. V trimming: 6 bases; J trimming: 5 bases; junction bases outside the gene matches: 5. The CDR3 DNA follows: TGTGCCAGCTCGCTAAGACTAGCGGAGACCCAGTACTTC. Encoded protein: CASSLRLAETQYF.

This clone was observed a handful of times. The rearrangement uses TRBV7-2 and TRBJ2-7; 12 bases agree with TRBD2. This CDR3 spans 17 amino acids. The V gene's germline CDR1 is SGHTA and CDR2 FQGNSA. V lost 5 bases and J lost 1; bases outside the gene matches: 9. CDR3 nucleotide sequence: TGTGCCAGCAGCCCTGCGGGGGGACTAGCGGGTTCCTACGAGCAGTACTTC. Its protein is CASSPAGGLAGSYEQYF.

The J gene is TRBJ2-5, the V gene TRBV27, with 12 positions matching TRBD2. This CDR3 has 14 residues. V dropped 6 bases and J dropped 5; count of bases not matched to a gene: 4. Germline V lookup: CDR1 MNHEY, CDR2 SMNVEV (reference sequence). Here the CDR3 reads CASRASGRAETQYF. DNA for the CDR3: TGTGCCAGCAGGGCTAGCGGGAGGGCCGAGACCCAGTACTTC.

This CDR3 is CASSLNGGWNTGELFF. The DNA for the CDR3 is TGTGCCAGCAGCTTAAACGGCGGATGGAACACCGGGGAGCTGTTTTTT. This rearrangement joins TRBV7-2 to TRBJ2-2; no firm D call. The CDR3 length is 16 residues. Germline V gene lookup returns CDR1 SGHTA and CDR2 FQGNSA. V was cut by 2 bases and J by 1 base, with 11 bases left in between.

The rearrangement uses TRBV11-2 and TRBJ2-7; 13 bases agree with TRBD2. The V gene end was trimmed by 1 base and the J gene end by 5 bases; junction bases not matched to a gene: 2. CDR1 and CDR2 from the germline V gene are SGHAT and FQNNGV. This CDR3 has 15 amino acids. CDR3 residues: CASSLGGLAGDEQYF. CDR3 DNA: TGTGCCAGCAGCTTAGGAGGACTAGCGGGAGACGAGCAGTACTTC.